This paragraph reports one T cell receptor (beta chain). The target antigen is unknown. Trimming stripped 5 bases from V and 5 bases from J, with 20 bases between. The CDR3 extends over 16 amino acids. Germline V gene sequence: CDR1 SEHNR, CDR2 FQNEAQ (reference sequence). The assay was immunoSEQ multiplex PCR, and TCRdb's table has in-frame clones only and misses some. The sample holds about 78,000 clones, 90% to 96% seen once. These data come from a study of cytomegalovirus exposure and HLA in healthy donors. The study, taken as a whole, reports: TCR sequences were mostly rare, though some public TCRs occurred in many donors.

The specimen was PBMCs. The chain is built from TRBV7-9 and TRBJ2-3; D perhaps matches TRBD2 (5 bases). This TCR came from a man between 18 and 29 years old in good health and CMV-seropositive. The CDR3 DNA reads TGTGCCAGCAGCGATCTTTTAGGACTTCTAGGAGATACGCAGTATTTT. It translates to CASSDLLGLLGDTQYF.